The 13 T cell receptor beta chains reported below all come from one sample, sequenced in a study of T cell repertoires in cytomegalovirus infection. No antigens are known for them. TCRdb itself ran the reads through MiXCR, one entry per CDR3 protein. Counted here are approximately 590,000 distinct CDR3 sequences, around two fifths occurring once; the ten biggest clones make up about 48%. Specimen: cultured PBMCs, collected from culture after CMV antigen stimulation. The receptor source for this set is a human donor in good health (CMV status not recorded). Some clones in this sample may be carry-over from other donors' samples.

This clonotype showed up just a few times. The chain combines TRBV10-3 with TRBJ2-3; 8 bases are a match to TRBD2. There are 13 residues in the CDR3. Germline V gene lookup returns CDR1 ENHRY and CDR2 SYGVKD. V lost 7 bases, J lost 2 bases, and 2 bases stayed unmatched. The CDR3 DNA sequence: TGTGCCATCAATAGCGGGATCACAGATACGCAGTATTTT. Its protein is CAINSGITDTQYF.

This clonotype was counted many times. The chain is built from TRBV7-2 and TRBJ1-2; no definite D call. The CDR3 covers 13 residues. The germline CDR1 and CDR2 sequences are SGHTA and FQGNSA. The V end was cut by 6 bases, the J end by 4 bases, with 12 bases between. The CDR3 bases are TGTGCCAGCAGTAACACCGGAAGCTATGGCTACACCTTC. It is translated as CASSNTGSYGYTF.

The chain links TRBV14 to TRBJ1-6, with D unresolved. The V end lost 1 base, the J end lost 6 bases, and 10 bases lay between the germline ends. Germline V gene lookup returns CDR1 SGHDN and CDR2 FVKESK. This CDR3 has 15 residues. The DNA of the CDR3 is TGTGCCAGCAGCCAAGGGGAGCGCTTTAATTCACCCCTCCACTTT. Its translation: CASSQGERFNSPLHF.

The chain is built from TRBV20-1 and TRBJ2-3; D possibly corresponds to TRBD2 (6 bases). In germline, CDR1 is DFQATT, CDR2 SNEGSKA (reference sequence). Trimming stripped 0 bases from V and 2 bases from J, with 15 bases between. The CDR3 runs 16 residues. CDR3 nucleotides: TGCAGTGCTAGAGATGGGGTAGCGGACTACACAGATACGCAGTATTTT. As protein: CSARDGVADYTDTQYF.

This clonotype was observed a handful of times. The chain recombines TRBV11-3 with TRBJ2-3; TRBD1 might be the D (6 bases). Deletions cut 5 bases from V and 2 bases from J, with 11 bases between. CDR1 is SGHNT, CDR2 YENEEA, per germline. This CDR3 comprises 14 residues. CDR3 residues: CASSGGQTTDTQYF. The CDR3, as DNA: TGTGCCAGCAGCGGCGGACAGACCACAGATACGCAGTATTTT.

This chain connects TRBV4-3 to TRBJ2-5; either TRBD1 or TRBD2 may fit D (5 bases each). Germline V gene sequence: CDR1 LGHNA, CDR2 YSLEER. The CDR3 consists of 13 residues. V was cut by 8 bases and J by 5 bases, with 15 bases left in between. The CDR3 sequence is CASSGDVKETQYF. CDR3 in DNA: TGCGCCAGCTCCGGGGACGTTAAGGAGACCCAGTACTTC.

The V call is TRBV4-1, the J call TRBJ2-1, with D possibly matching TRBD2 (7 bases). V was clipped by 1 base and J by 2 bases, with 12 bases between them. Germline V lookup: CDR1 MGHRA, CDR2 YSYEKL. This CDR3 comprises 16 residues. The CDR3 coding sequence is TGCGCCAGCAGCCAAGGCGGGGGACATACCTACAATGAGCAGTTCTTC. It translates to CASSQGGGHTYNEQFF.

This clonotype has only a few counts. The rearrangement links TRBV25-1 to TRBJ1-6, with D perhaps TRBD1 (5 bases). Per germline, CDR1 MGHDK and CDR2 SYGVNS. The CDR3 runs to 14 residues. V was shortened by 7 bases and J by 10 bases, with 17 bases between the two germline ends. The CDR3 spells CASTVGAFGSPLHF. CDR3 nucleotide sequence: TGTGCCAGCACTGTCGGGGCATTCGGCTCACCCCTCCACTTT.

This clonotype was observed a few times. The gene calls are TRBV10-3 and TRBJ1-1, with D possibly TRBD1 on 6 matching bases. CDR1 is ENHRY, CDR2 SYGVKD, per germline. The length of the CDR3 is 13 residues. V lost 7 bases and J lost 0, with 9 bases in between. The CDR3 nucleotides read TGTGCCATCACGGACAGTCTGAACACTGAAGCTTTCTTT. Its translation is CAITDSLNTEAFF.

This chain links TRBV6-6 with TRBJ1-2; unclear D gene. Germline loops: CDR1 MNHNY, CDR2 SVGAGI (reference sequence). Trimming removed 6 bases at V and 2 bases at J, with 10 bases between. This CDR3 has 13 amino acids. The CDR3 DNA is TGTGCCAGCAGCTTACTTCAAAACTATGGCTACACCTTC. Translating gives CASSLLQNYGYTF.

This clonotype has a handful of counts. CDR3 nucleotides: TGTGCCAGCAGCACCGTAGCGGGAGCCCTCTACAATGAGCAGTTCTTC. It encodes CASSTVAGALYNEQFF. V usage is TRBV7-2 and J usage is TRBJ2-1, with TRBD2 identical over 9 bases. V lost 5 bases and J lost 3; bases outside the gene matches: 8. The germline CDR1 and CDR2 sequences are SGHTA and FQGNSA. The CDR3 length is 16 residues.

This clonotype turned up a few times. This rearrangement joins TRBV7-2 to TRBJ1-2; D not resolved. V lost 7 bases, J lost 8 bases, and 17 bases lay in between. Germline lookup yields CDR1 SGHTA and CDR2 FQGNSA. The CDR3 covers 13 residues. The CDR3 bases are TGTGCCAGCACCCTCGTAGTGGGGAACGGCTACACCTTC. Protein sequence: CASTLVVGNGYTF.

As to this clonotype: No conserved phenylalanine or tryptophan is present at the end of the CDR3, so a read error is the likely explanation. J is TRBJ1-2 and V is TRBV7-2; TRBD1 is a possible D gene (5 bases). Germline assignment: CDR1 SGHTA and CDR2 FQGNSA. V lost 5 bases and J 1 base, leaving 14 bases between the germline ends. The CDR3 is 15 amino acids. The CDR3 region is CASSPNGGGNYGYTS. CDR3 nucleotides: TGTGCCAGCAGCCCGAATGGGGGGGGTAACTATGGCTACACCTCC.